This entry features one T cell receptor (beta chain) sequence. This entry belongs to a study of blood T cell repertoires in COVID-19. Across the whole study: Samples of COVID-19 (acute and convalescent) were obtained from the United States, Italy and Spain.

This CDR3 comprises 15 residues. Germline trimming cut 1 base from V and 5 bases from J; bases unmatched to any gene: 7. Germline V CDR1 and CDR2: LNHNV, YYDKDF (reference sequence). As originally analysed: Amplified reference gene primers provided the basis for estimating nucleated cell counts. Clones were read by immunoSEQ multiplex PCR, and TCRdb kept only the in-frame ones, dropping some. That table furnishes V, J and clone size, whereas the DNA furnished D and trimming. Of around 70,000 clones listed, roughly 79% were seen once; the top ten hold roughly 20%. The material sequenced was peripheral blood. The chain recombines TRBV15 with TRBJ2-7; TRBD1 matches at 8 bases. The source is a woman aged 70-85 years with acute or convalescent COVID-19. The CDR3 DNA reads TGTGCCACCAGCAGAGGTGGACAGGGTGTCGACGAGCAGTACTTC. Protein: CATSRGGQGVDEQYF.